Sequencing of this T cell receptor (beta chain) was carried out in a study of PD-L1 blockade in urothelial cancer. About the research overall: Blood drawn 3 weeks (second dose) and 6 weeks after treatment start was analyzed. Each blood sample yielded a median of about 150,000 T cells.

Each patient gave between 1 and 8 samples of peripheral blood mononuclear cells, which were collected pretreatment and during treatment. Whole-study findings and limits: Durable benefit was linked to greater 3-week expansion of tumor-associated blood clones.

Only in-frame clones appear in the TCRdb table, and some are missing; sequencing was by immunoSEQ multiplex PCR. The table lists around 120,000 clones, about 85% of them singletons. As concerns this clone: As yet, its antigen is unknown.

Trimming removed 4 bases from V and 9 bases from J; junction bases left unmatched: 8. This CDR3 contains 13 residues. Germline V gene sequence: CDR1 SQVTM, CDR2 ANQGSEA. The sample here was PBMCs, taken around atezolizumab (anti-PD-L1) treatment. V is TRBV29-1 and J is TRBJ2-7; 11 bases line up with TRBD2. The sequence was obtained from a man aged 45 to 65 with urothelial cancer. CDR3 sequence: CSVGSLAGGVQYF. DNA for the CDR3: TGCAGCGTTGGCTCCCTAGCGGGAGGAGTGCAGTACTTC.